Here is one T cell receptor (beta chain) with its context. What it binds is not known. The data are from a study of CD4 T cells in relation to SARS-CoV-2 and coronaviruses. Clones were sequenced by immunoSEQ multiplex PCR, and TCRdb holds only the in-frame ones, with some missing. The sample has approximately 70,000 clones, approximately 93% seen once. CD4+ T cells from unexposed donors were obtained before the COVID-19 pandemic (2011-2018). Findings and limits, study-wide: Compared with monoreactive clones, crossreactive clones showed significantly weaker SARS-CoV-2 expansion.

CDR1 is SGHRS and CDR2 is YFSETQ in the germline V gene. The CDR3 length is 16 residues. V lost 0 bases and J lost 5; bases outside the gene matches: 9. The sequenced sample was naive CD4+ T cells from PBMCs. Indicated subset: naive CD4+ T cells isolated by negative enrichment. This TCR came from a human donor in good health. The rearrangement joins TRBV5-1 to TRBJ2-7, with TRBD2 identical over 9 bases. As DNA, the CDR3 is TGCGCCAGCAGCTTGGCCTTAGCGGGAGTGGTTGACGAGCAGTACTTC. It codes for CASSLALAGVVDEQYF.